The TCR beta chain under discussion was sequenced for a study of CD8+ T cells in alopecia areata. About the research overall: Scalp area affected, as a percentage, set the severity score of treated patients.

Specified treatment: oral pan-JAK inhibitor, 5-10 mg twice daily. PBMCs served as the source from which CD4+ and CD8+ T cells were sorted. Study-wide results and limits: For baseline CD8+ expansion, any link to response stays uncertain with one nonresponder.

A note on this clone: Its antigen is still unknown.

In each case, RNA was isolated and then reverse transcribed into cDNA as the sequencing template. Some clones are missing from TCRdb's copy, which holds only in-frame ones; the method was immunoSEQ multiplex PCR. Among about 190,000 clones listed, around three fifths were seen once. Germline assignment: CDR1 GTSNPN and CDR2 SVGIG (reference sequence). V was pared by 3 bases and J by 5 bases, with 4 bases of the junction left unmatched. The CDR3 is made up of 13 amino acids. The V call is TRBV30, the J call TRBJ1-2; 9 bases match TRBD1. The clonotype originates from a human donor with alopecia areata. The input for sequencing was CD8+ T cells sorted from blood, taken at week 24, from a patient treated with tofacitinib. This CDR3 reads CAWRGQGAYGYTF. In DNA, the CDR3 is TGTGCCTGGAGGGGACAGGGCGCTTATGGCTACACCTTC.